This passage covers 24 T cell receptor beta chains from one sample sequenced in a study of shared clonotypes between healthy human individuals. This table comes from immunoSEQ multiplex PCR, and its TCRdb copy is limited to in-frame clones, with some not included. The table has around 1.9 million clones, roughly 91% seen once. Naive-designated CD8 cells lacked CD45RO, were positively enriched for CCR7, and omitted terminally differentiated effector memory CD45RA+ cells. The sequencing input was naive CD8+ T cells from PBMCs. Source of these receptors: a man in his late teens or twenties in good health. Some clones in this sample may be carry-over from other donors' samples.

Turning to this clone: Different DNA sequences within this sample yield the same CDR3. The rearrangement uses TRBV27 and TRBJ2-7; either TRBD1 or TRBD2 may supply D (5 bases each). CDR3 size: 13 residues. V was clipped by 6 bases and J by 4 bases, with 13 bases between them. The germline V gene has CDR1 MNHEY and CDR2 SMNVEV (reference sequence). The DNA of the CDR3 is TGTGCCAGCAGCGGGACGGCGACTTACGAGCAGTACTTC. Translation: CASSGTATYEQYF.

J is TRBJ2-3 and V is TRBV27, with TRBD2 matching over 7 bases. CDR1 MNHEY and CDR2 SMNVEV come from the germline V gene (reference sequence). The CDR3 spans 15 residues. The J segment lost 7 bases and the V segment lost 2 bases, leaving 9 bases of the junction unmatched. The CDR3 loop is CASSLGASGANTQYF. CDR3 in DNA: TGTGCCAGCAGTTTAGGGGCTAGCGGAGCGAATACGCAGTATTTT.

The chain is built from TRBV6-6 and TRBJ1-1; no definite D call. Germline CDR1 is MNHNY and CDR2 is SVGAGI (reference sequence). Trimming left V 0 bases short and J 1 base short, with 6 bases between. The CDR3 spans 14 residues. The CDR3 sequence is CASSYSSANTEAFF. The CDR3 DNA sequence: TGTGCCAGCAGTTACTCGTCAGCGAACACTGAAGCTTTCTTT.

This clone was counted only a few times. The gene calls are TRBV2 and TRBJ2-7; D is unresolved. The germline V gene encodes CDR1 SNHLY and CDR2 FYNNEI. Trimming pared 0 bases from V and 2 bases from J, leaving 2 bases between. The CDR3 runs 12 residues. CDR3 amino acids: CASSEAAYEQYF. The CDR3 coding sequence is TGTGCCAGCAGTGAAGCCGCCTACGAGCAGTACTTC.

The chain links TRBV10-3 to TRBJ2-1; 9 bases map to TRBD2. J gave up 6 bases and V 3 bases, and 3 bases lay outside the gene matches. The CDR3 is 14 residues long. Germline V gives CDR1 ENHRY, CDR2 SYGVKD. The CDR3, as DNA: TGTGCCATCAGTGACCCAGCGGGAGGCAATGAGCAGTTCTTC. It codes for CAISDPAGGNEQFF.

The chain recombines TRBV9 with TRBJ2-1; tentatively, D is TRBD2 (6 bases). The CDR3 loop spans 15 amino acids. V dropped 4 bases and J dropped 6 bases, with 17 bases sitting between them. Germline V lookup: CDR1 SGDLS, CDR2 YYNGEE. In DNA, the CDR3 is TGTGCCAGCAGCTTAGGGGACTCCTCAACCAATGAGCAGTTCTTC. It yields the protein CASSLGDSSTNEQFF.

This rearrangement joins TRBV19 to TRBJ1-1, with D perhaps matching TRBD1 (6 bases). The CDR3 runs 16 residues. The ends were cut back, 0 bases at V and 3 bases at J, with 14 bases in the middle. Germline CDR1 reads LNHDA; CDR2 reads SQIVND (reference sequence). The CDR3 coding sequence is TGTGCCAGTAGTATAGATCAATGGGGGCGGCACACTGAAGCTTTCTTT. It yields the protein CASSIDQWGRHTEAFF.

The V and J genes are TRBV4-2 and TRBJ1-5; 7 bases agree with TRBD1. Trimming took 0 bases from V and 5 from J; bases not matched to a gene: 1. Germline V CDR1 and CDR2: LGHNA, YNFKEQ. CDR3 size: 14 residues. The CDR3 protein is CASSQETGYQPQHF. CDR3 in DNA: TGTGCCAGCAGCCAAGAGACAGGGTATCAGCCCCAGCATTTT.

The V call is TRBV5-1, the J call TRBJ2-7; 7 bases match TRBD1. Germline V gives CDR1 SGHRS, CDR2 YFSETQ. The CDR3 runs to 14 residues. After removal of 0 bases from V and 5 bases from J, the junction contained 5 bases not matched to a gene. CDR3: CASSLEGARDEQYF. The CDR3 nucleotides are TGCGCCAGCAGCTTGGAGGGGGCACGAGACGAGCAGTACTTC.

The CDR3 DNA reads as TGTGCCAGCAGCTTAGCCACGACAGGGAATGAAAAACTGTTTTTT. It specifies CASSLATTGNEKLFF. V gene TRBV7-9 combines with J gene TRBJ1-4; 7 bases are a match to TRBD1. CDR3 length: 15 residues. The trim removed 0 bases at V and 5 bases at J, leaving 3 bases unmatched. Per germline, CDR1 SEHNR and CDR2 FQNEAQ (reference sequence). The variable domain in full, with the rest retrieved from reference TRBV7-9 and TRBJ1-4, is DTGVSQNPRHKITKRGQNVTFRCDPISEHNRLYWYRQTLGQGPEFLTYFQNEAQLEKSRLLSDRFSAERPKGSFSTLEIQRTEQGDSAMYLCASSLATTGNEKLFFGSGTQLSVL.

The chain joins TRBV2 to TRBJ2-7; D may be TRBD1 or TRBD2 (5 bases each). V lost 0 bases and J lost 0, with 9 bases in between. Germline CDR1 SNHLY, CDR2 FYNNEI. The CDR3 length is 15 residues. The CDR3 here is CASSEAGTISYEQYF. CDR3 bases: TGTGCCAGCAGTGAAGCGGGGACGATCTCCTACGAGCAGTACTTC.

The rearrangement uses TRBV2 and TRBJ2-7; 7 positions agree with TRBD1. This CDR3 spans 15 amino acids. Per the germline V gene, CDR1 is SNHLY and CDR2 is FYNNEI. J gave up 0 bases and V 6 bases, and 8 bases lay outside the gene matches. The CDR3 sequence: CASRGFGQASYEQYF. The CDR3 nucleotides read TGTGCCAGCAGGGGGTTCGGACAGGCCTCCTACGAGCAGTACTTC.

This clone appeared once. The chain is built from TRBV9 and TRBJ2-3; weak D call: TRBD2 (6 bases). The CDR3 has 15 amino acids. Germline V CDR1 and CDR2: SGDLS, YYNGEE. V was pared by 0 bases and J by 9 bases, with 17 bases between. CDR3 DNA: TGTGCCAGCAGCGTAGGGCCGGGAGCCACAAACACGCAGTATTTT. Translation: CASSVGPGATNTQYF.

The chain has TRBV19 and TRBJ1-1; D is undetermined. The length of the CDR3 is 15 residues. CDR1 is LNHDA, CDR2 SQIVND, per germline (reference sequence). V was cut by 1 base and J by 1 base, with 10 bases left in between. As DNA, the CDR3 is TGTGCCAGTAGTATAGGCAGGTGGGCGAACACTGAAGCTTTCTTT. The encoded protein is CASSIGRWANTEAFF. Full variable domain (outside the CDR3, taken from reference TRBV19 and TRBJ1-1): DGGITQSPKYLFRKEGQNVTLSCEQNLNHDAMYWYRQDPGQGLRLIYYSQIVNDFQKGDIAEGYSVSREKKESFPLTVTSAQKNPTAFYLCASSIGRWANTEAFFGQGTRLTVV.

The chain recombines TRBV7-3 with TRBJ1-4; maybe TRBD1 (6 bases). The V end lost 0 bases, the J end lost 8 bases, and 13 bases lay between the germline ends. CDR3 size: 15 residues. CDR1 is SGHTA and CDR2 is FQGTGA in the germline V gene. The CDR3 bases are TGTGCCAGCAGCTTAACGGGGACAAGGGGGGAAAAACTGTTTTTT. Amino acids: CASSLTGTRGEKLFF. The full variable domain, rest sourced from reference TRBV7-3 and TRBJ1-4, is GAGVSQTPSNKVTEKGKYVELRCDPISGHTALYWYRQSLGQGPEFLIYFQGTGAADDSGLPNDRFFAVRPEGSVSTLKIQRTERGDSAVYLCASSLTGTRGEKLFFGSGTQLSVL.

This chain uses TRBV4-2 with TRBJ1-5; tentative D call: TRBD1 (5 bases). Deletions cut 2 bases from V and 4 bases from J, with 15 bases between. Germline V lookup: CDR1 LGHNA, CDR2 YNFKEQ. This CDR3 contains 16 residues. This chain's CDR3 is CASSQPRDGLNQPQHF. The CDR3, as DNA: TGTGCCAGCAGCCAACCCCGGGACGGACTAAATCAGCCCCAGCATTTT.

This rearrangement joins TRBV7-2 to TRBJ2-1; 10 bases map to TRBD2. In germline, CDR1 is SGHTA, CDR2 FQGNSA. The CDR3 totals 16 residues. J was trimmed by 8 bases and V by 5 bases; bases with no gene match: 12. In nucleotides, the CDR3 is TGTGCCAGCAGCCCCCGGCTAGCGGGAGATCTCGATGAGCAGTTCTTC. Its protein is CASSPRLAGDLDEQFF.

The chain uses TRBV21-1 and TRBJ2-1. TRBV21-1 is classified as a pseudogene. The CDR3 spans 15 residues. Written as DNA, the CDR3 is TGTGCCAGCAGCTCTTCGACCGTCTCGGATAATGAGCAGTTCTTC. The encoded protein is CASSSSTVSDNEQFF.

The table lists this clone with a count of one. The rearrangement uses TRBV11-2 and TRBJ2-2; 13 bases align to TRBD2. This CDR3 is built from 18 residues. Trimming cost V 4 bases and J 0 bases; bases outside gene matches: 5. Per germline, CDR1 SGHAT and CDR2 FQNNGV. The CDR3 loop is CASSSRLAGGPNTGELFF. The CDR3 DNA reads as TGTGCCAGCAGCTCGCGACTAGCGGGAGGTCCGAACACCGGGGAGCTGTTTTTT.

The CDR3 bases are TGTGCCAGGAGGGTCGAGGGACAGAACTATGGCTACACCTTC. It codes for CARRVEGQNYGYTF. This chain uses TRBV2 with TRBJ1-2; 7 bases fit TRBD1. The CDR3 extends over 14 amino acids. With 9 bases clipped from V and 2 bases from J, the junction kept 9 bases outside the gene matches. Looked up from germline, CDR1 is SNHLY and CDR2 is FYNNEI. Based on the CDR3 plus reference TRBV2 and TRBJ1-2, the full variable domain is EPEVTQTPSHQVTQMGQEVILRCVPISNHLYFYWYRQILGQKVEFLVSFYNNEISEKSEIFDDQFSVERPDGSNFTLKIRSTKLEDSAMYFCARRVEGQNYGYTFGSGTRLTVV.

The J gene is TRBJ1-5, the V gene TRBV7-9, with D unresolved. V was cut by 3 bases and J by 0 bases, with 6 bases left in between. Germline values: CDR1 SEHNR, CDR2 FQNEAQ (reference sequence). The CDR3 totals 14 residues. The CDR3 loop reads CASSFVDSNQPQHF. The CDR3, as DNA: TGTGCCAGCAGCTTCGTTGATAGCAATCAGCCCCAGCATTTT.

The rearrangement links TRBV30 to TRBJ2-1; TRBD2 matches 8 bases. The CDR3 has 13 residues. Germline V lookup: CDR1 GTSNPN, CDR2 SVGIG (reference sequence). With V trimmed by 0 bases and J by 9 bases, 4 bases remained unmatched. The CDR3 DNA sequence: TGTGCCTGGAGTGTCTCAGCGGGAGCTGAGCAGTTCTTC. It is translated as CAWSVSAGAEQFF.

This clone was seen only once. The chain uses TRBV7-2 and TRBJ2-1, with 7 positions matching TRBD1. Germline V gene data show CDR1 as SGHTA and CDR2 as FQGNSA. V gave up 2 bases and J gave up 8 bases; unmatched junction bases: 9. The CDR3 extends over 15 amino acids. CDR3 residues: CASSLLYRGSYEQFF. CDR3 bases: TGTGCCAGCAGCTTATTGTACAGGGGTAGCTATGAGCAGTTCTTC.

V usage is TRBV6-5 and J usage is TRBJ1-4; D ambiguous. The CDR3 is made up of 16 amino acids. Germline V gives CDR1 MNHEY, CDR2 SVGAGI. V dropped 2 bases and J dropped 8 bases, with 18 bases sitting between them. This CDR3 reads CASSYLPRTLGEKLFF. The CDR3 DNA is TGTGCCAGCAGTTACCTCCCCAGGACTCTGGGGGAAAAACTGTTTTTT.